A selection of T cell receptor beta chains follows, all from one sample in a study of blood T cells in healthy people across ages. MiXCR, run by TCRdb on the 5' RACE reads, gives a single entry per CDR3 protein. Of 450,000 to 650,000 distinct CDR3 sequences in the sample, 20% to 30% were seen once. In addition, the sample was reused for a study of T cells of mothers and their children.

Sequenced sample: blood. Every receptor here comes from a boy under 18 in good health. CDR3s include the opening cysteine and the closing phenylalanine or tryptophan. Fields, in order: D gene, J gene, clone size, V gene, CDR3 DNA, CDR3 protein. A D gene is named only where the DNA matches it firmly. Clone size is not always given. Where it is, it says once, few, many or a class for expanded clones.

- | TRBJ2-2 | few | TRBV3-1 | TGTGCCAGCAGCACCGTGGTCGCCGGGGAGCTGTTTTTT | CASSTVVAGELFF
TRBD1 | TRBJ2-7 | - | TRBV28 | TGTGCCAGCAGTCTCGTGACAGGGATTGGGCACGAGCAGTACTTC | CASSLVTGIGHEQYF
TRBD1 | TRBJ1-2 | - | TRBV29-1 | TGCAGCGGTGACAGGGACACTAACTATGGCTACACCTTC | CSGDRDTNYGYTF
- | TRBJ1-1 | - | TRBV6-5 | TGTGCCAGCCTCCCTGGTCAGAACACTGAAGCTTTCTTT | CASLPGQNTEAFF
TRBD1 | TRBJ2-5 | many | TRBV5-1 | TGCGCCAGCAGCTTACAGGGGTGGGACAGCGCGGAGACCCAGTACTTC | CASSLQGWDSAETQYF
- | TRBJ2-5 | - | TRBV6-1 | TGTGCCAGCAGCAATCCCCCTGTGTTGGGACAAGAGACCCAGTACTTC | CASSNPPVLGQETQYF
TRBD2 | TRBJ2-7 | - | TRBV11-2 | TGTGCCAGCAGCAAGGCTAGCGGTCGGGAGTACGAGCAGTACTTC | CASSKASGREYEQYF
TRBD1 | TRBJ1-5 | - | TRBV10-3 | TGTGCCATCAGTGGGGACAGGGGGTCGGGCAATCAGCCCCAGCATTTT | CAISGDRGSGNQPQHF
- | TRBJ2-1 | - | TRBV29-1 | TGCAGCGTTGACGGGACTTCCAAATACAATGAGCAGTTCTTC | CSVDGTSKYNEQFF
- | TRBJ2-7 | few | TRBV15 | TGTGCCACCAGCAATAGAGGTGGGGCCTACGAGCAGTACTTC | CATSNRGGAYEQYF
- | TRBJ2-1 | few | TRBV12-5 | TGTGCCAGTGGGCTCGGTAATGAGCAGTTCTTC | CASGLGNEQFF
- | TRBJ2-1 | - | TRBV20-1 | TGCAGTGCTCCTAATACCGGGAGCCCGTACAATGAGCAGTTCTTC | CSAPNTGSPYNEQFF
- | TRBJ1-2 | - | TRBV7-2 | TGTGCCAGCAGCCCTATTCCTGGGGGAAACTATGGCTACACCTTC | CASSPIPGGNYGYTF
- | TRBJ2-3 | - | TRBV6-5 | TGTGCCAGCAGTTACAAGGACAACACAGATACGCAGTATTTT | CASSYKDNTDTQYF
TRBD2 | TRBJ2-1 | - | TRBV7-2 | TGTGCCAGCAGCTTAGAAGCGGGGGGCTCCTACAATGAGCAGTTCTTC | CASSLEAGGSYNEQFF
- | TRBJ1-3 | - | TRBV6-2/TRBV6-3 | TGTGCCAGCATATTCCGACAGCACTCTGGAAACACCATATATTTT | CASIFRQHSGNTIYF
- | TRBJ1-4 | few | TRBV7-6 | TGTGCCAGCAGCTCCGACACAGGCGTTGGAAATGAAAAACTGTTTTTT | CASSSDTGVGNEKLFF
- | TRBJ2-5 | many | TRBV6-1 | TGTGCCAGCAGTGAAGTGCTACATCGGGAGACCCAGTACTTC | CASSEVLHRETQYF
TRBD2 | TRBJ2-7 | - | TRBV7-6 | TGTGCCAGCAGCTACTTAGCGGGAGGGAGGTACGAGCAGTACTTC | CASSYLAGGRYEQYF
TRBD2 | TRBJ2-1 | - | TRBV4-3 | TGCGCCAGCAGCCAAGACGGCCGGACTAGCTCCTACAATGAGCAGTTCTTC | CASSQDGRTSSYNEQFF
- | TRBJ2-1 | few | TRBV29-1 | TGCAGCGTGAAAGGGGGGTACGCTTCGTCCTACAATGAGCAGTTCTTC | CSVKGGYASSYNEQFF
- | TRBJ2-1 | few | TRBV6-2/TRBV6-3 | TGTGCCAGCGAACAGGGTCATGAGCAGTTCTTC | CASEQGHEQFF
TRBD1 | TRBJ2-3 | - | TRBV6-5 | TGTGCCAGCAGTTACTTGACAGGGGGCACGGATACGCAGTATTTT | CASSYLTGGTDTQYF